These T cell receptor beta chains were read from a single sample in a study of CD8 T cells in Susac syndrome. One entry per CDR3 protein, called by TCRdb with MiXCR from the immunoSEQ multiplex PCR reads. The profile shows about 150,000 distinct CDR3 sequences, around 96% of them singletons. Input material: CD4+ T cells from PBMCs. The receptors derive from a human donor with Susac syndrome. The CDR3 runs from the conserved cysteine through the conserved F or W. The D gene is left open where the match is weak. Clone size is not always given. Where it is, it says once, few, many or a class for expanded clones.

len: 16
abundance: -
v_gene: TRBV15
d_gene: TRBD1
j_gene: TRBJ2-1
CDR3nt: TGTGCCACCAGCACGGGACAGGGTAGCTCCTACAATGAGCAGTTCTTC
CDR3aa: CATSTGQGSSYNEQFF

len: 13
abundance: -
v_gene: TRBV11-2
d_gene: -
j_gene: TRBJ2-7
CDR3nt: TGTGCCAGCAGGGCTACGGTGTCCTACGAGCAGTACTTC
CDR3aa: CASRATVSYEQYF

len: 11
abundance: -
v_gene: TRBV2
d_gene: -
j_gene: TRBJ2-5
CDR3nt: TGTGCCAGCAGTTCCCTGGAGACCCAGTACTTC
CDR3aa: CASSSLETQYF

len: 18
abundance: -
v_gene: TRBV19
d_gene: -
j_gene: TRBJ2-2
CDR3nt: TGTGCCAGTAGCCCACGTCCTCCCGGGACATCGAACACCGGGGAGCTGTTTTTT
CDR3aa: CASSPRPPGTSNTGELFF

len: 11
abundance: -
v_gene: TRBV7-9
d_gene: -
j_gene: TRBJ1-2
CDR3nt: TGTGCCAGCAGCTTAACTCGGAGCTACACCTTC
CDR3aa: CASSLTRSYTF

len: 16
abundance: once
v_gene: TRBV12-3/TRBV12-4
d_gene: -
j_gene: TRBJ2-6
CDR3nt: TGTGCCAGCCCGGGCCGAAGGGGCTCTGGGGCCAACGTCCTGACTTTC
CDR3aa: CASPGRRGSGANVLTF

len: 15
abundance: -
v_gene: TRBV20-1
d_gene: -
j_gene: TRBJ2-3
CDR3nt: TGCAGTGCTAGAATGCCTAGCCCCGGGACAGATACGCAGTATTTT
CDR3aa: CSARMPSPGTDTQYF

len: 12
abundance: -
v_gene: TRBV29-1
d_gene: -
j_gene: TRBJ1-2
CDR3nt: TGCAGCTCGGACAGTAACCTTTATGGCTACACCTTC
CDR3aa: CSSDSNLYGYTF

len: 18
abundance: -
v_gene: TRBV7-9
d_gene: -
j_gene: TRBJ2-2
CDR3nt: TGTGCCAGCAGCTTATTGGGTTCCCAGGGGGGAAACACCGGGGAGCTGTTTTTT
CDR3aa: CASSLLGSQGGNTGELFF

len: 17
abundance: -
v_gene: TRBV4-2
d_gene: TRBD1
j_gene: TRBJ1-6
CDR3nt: TGTGCCAGCAGCCAAGAAGGGACAGGGGCGGATAATTCACCCCTCCACTTT
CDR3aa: CASSQEGTGADNSPLHF

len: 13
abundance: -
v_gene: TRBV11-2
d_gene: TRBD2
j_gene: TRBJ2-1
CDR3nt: TGTGCCAGTAGGGGCGGGGGGCGTAATGAGCAGTTCTTC
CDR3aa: CASRGGGRNEQFF

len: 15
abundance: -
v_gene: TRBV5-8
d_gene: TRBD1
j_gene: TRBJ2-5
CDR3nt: TGTGCCAGCAGCCGGAGGGCAGGGGGCGCAGAGACCCAGTACTTC
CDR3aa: CASSRRAGGAETQYF

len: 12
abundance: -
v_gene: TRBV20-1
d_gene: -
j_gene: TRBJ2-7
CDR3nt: TGCAGTGCTCCCCGCGGAGGCTACGAGCAGTACTTC
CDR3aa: CSAPRGGYEQYF

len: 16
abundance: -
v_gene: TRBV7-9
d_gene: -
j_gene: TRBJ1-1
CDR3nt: TGTGCCAGCAGCATGGGAAAGACAGTTTTCTCCACTGAAGCTTTCTTT
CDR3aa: CASSMGKTVFSTEAFF

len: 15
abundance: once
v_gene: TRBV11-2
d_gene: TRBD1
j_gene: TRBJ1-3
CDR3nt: TGTGCCAGCAGCTTGGACAGGCTGGGAGGAAACACCATATATTTT
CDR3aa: CASSLDRLGGNTIYF

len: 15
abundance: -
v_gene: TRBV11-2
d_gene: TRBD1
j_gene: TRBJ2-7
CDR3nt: TGTGCCAGCAGCTTCGGCCCGGGACAGGGGAACGAGCAGTACTTC
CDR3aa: CASSFGPGQGNEQYF

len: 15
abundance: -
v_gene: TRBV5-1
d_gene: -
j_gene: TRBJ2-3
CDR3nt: TGCGCCAGCAGCTCCGGGACTCCGGGAGCAGATACGCAGTATTTT
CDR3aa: CASSSGTPGADTQYF

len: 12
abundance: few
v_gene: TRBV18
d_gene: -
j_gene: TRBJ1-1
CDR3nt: TGTGCCAGCTCACGAGAGGTTACTGAAGCTTTCTTT
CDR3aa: CASSREVTEAFF

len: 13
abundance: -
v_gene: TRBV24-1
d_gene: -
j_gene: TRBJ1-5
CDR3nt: TGTGCCACCAGTGGGGGGGCGGATCAGCCCCAGCATTTT
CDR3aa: CATSGGADQPQHF

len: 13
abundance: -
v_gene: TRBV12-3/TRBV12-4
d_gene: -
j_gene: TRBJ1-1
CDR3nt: TGTGCCAGCAGTTTCCAGGGGAACACTGAAGCTTTCTTT
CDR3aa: CASSFQGNTEAFF

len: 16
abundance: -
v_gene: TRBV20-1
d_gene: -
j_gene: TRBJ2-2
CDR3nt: TGCAGTGCCCCAGATCGTGCCAGGGCGAACACCGGGGAGCTGTTTTTT
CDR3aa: CSAPDRARANTGELFF

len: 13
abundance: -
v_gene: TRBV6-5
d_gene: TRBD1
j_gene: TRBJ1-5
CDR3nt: TGTGCCAGCGACAGGGACCCCAATCAGCCCCAGCATTTT
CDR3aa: CASDRDPNQPQHF

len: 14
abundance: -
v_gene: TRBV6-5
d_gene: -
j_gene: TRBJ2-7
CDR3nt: TGTGCCAGCAGTTACCGTGGCAGAGAGTACGAGCAGTACTTC
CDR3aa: CASSYRGREYEQYF

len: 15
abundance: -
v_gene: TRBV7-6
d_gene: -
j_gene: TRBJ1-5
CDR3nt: TGTGCCAGCAGCTTAGTCCACGGATTTGATCAGCCCCAGCATTTT
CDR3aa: CASSLVHGFDQPQHF

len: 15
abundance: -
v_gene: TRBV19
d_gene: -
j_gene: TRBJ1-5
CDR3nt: TGTGCCAGTAGTGGGTTACAGGGCTACAATCAGCCCCAGCATTTT
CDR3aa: CASSGLQGYNQPQHF

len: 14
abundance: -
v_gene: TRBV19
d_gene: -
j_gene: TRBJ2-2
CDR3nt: TGTTCCTCTAGGAGCAGGGGAGGGACCGGGGAGCTGTTTTTT
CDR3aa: CSSRSRGGTGELFF

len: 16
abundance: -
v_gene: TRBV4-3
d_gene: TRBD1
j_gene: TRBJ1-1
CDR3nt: TGCGCCAGCAGCCAATTCGGGACAGGAGCAAACACTGAAGCTTTCTTT
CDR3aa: CASSQFGTGANTEAFF

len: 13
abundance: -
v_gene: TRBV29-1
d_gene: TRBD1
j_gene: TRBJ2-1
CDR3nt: TGCAGCGGCGGGGACAGGGCGGGCAATGAGCAGTTCTTC
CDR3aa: CSGGDRAGNEQFF

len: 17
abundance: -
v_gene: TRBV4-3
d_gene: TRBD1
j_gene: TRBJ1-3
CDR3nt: TGCGCCAGCAGCCAAGATCCAGGGGGGACCTCTGGAAACACCATATATTTT
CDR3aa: CASSQDPGGTSGNTIYF

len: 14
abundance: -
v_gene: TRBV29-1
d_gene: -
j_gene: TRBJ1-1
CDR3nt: TGCAGCGTTGACCCCCAGGGCCAGAACACTGAAGCTTTCTTT
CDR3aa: CSVDPQGQNTEAFF

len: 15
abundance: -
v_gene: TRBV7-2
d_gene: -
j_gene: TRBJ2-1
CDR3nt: TGTGCCAGCAGCCTCGGCCCGGCCAGGGGCGATGAGCAGTTCTTC
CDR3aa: CASSLGPARGDEQFF

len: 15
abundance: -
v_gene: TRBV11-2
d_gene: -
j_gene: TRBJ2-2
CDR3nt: TGTGCCAGCAGCTTCACAGGGTCTTGGACCGGGGAGCTGTTTTTT
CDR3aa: CASSFTGSWTGELFF

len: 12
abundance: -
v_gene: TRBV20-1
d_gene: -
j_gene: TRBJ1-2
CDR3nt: TGCAGTGTGCAGCCCGAGAACTATGGCTACACCTTC
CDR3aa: CSVQPENYGYTF

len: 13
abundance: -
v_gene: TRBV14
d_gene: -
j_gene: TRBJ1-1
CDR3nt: TGTGCCAGCAGCCAAGATCTGGTCACTGAAGCTTTCTTT
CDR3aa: CASSQDLVTEAFF

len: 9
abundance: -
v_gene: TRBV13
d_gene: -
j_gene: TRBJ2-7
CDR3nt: TGTGCCAGCAAGAGGGAGCAGTACTTC
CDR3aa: CASKREQYF

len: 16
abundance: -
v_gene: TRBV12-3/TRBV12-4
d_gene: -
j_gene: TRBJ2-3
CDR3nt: TGTGCCAGCAGTTACAAGTACTGGGCTAGCACAGATACGCAGTATTTT
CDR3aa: CASSYKYWASTDTQYF

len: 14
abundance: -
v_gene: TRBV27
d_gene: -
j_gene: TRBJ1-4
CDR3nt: TGTGCCAGCAAGAGGCAACAGCAGAATGAAAAACTGTTTTTT
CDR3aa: CASKRQQQNEKLFF

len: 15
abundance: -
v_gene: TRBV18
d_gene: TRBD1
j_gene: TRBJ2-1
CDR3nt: TGTGCCAGCTCACCACTGGGACAGGGGGAGAATGAGCAGTTCTTC
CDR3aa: CASSPLGQGENEQFF

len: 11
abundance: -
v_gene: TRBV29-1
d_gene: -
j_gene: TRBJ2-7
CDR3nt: TGCAGCATAGAGGAGAGCTACGAGCAGTACTTC
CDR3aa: CSIEESYEQYF

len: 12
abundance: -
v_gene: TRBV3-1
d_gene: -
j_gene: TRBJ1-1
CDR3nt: TGTGCCAGCAGCCGAGGGATAGCTGAAGCTTTCTTT
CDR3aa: CASSRGIAEAFF

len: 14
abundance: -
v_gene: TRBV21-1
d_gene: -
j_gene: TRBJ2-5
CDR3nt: TGTGCCAGCAGCAGCGGGACAGTTCAAGAGACCCAGTACTTC
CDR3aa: CASSSGTVQETQYF

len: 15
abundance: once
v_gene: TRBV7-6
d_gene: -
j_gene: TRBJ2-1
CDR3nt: TGTGCCAGCAGCCCCTATGGGGGGCAAAACAATGAGCAGTTCTTC
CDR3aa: CASSPYGGQNNEQFF

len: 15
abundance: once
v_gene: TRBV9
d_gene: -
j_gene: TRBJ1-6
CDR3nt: TGTGCCAGCAGCAGGGGATGGGGAGAAGATTCACCCCTCCACTTT
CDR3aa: CASSRGWGEDSPLHF

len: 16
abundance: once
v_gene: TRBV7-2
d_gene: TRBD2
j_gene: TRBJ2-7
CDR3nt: TGTGCCAGCAGCTGGTCGACTAGCGGGGGGATTTACGAGCAGTACTTC
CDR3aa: CASSWSTSGGIYEQYF

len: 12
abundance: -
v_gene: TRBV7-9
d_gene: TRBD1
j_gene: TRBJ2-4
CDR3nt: TGTGCCAGCAGGCCGGGACAGGGCATTCAGTACTTC
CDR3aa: CASRPGQGIQYF

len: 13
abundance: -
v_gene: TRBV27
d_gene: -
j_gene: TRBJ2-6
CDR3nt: TGTGCCTGTAGGGGCTCTGGGGCCAACGTCCTGACTTTC
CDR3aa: CACRGSGANVLTF

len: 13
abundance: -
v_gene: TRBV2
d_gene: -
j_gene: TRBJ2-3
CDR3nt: TGTGCCAGCTCGGGGACGGAGGGAGATACGCAGTATTTT
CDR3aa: CASSGTEGDTQYF

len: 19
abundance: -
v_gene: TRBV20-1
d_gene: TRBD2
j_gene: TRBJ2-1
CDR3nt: TGCAGTGCTAGGGCGGGGGGTGCTAGCGGAGACGTCTCCTACAATGAGCAGTTCTTC
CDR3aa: CSARAGGASGDVSYNEQFF

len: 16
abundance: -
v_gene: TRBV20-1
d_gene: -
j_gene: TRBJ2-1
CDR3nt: TGCAGTGCTAGAGCCCTAACGGGGGCCGCCTACAATGAGCAGTTCTTC
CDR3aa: CSARALTGAAYNEQFF

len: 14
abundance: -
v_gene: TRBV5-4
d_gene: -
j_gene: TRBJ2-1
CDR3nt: TGTGCCAGCAGCTTGGATCAGCTAGTAGGTGAGCAGTTCTTC
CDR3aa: CASSLDQLVGEQFF